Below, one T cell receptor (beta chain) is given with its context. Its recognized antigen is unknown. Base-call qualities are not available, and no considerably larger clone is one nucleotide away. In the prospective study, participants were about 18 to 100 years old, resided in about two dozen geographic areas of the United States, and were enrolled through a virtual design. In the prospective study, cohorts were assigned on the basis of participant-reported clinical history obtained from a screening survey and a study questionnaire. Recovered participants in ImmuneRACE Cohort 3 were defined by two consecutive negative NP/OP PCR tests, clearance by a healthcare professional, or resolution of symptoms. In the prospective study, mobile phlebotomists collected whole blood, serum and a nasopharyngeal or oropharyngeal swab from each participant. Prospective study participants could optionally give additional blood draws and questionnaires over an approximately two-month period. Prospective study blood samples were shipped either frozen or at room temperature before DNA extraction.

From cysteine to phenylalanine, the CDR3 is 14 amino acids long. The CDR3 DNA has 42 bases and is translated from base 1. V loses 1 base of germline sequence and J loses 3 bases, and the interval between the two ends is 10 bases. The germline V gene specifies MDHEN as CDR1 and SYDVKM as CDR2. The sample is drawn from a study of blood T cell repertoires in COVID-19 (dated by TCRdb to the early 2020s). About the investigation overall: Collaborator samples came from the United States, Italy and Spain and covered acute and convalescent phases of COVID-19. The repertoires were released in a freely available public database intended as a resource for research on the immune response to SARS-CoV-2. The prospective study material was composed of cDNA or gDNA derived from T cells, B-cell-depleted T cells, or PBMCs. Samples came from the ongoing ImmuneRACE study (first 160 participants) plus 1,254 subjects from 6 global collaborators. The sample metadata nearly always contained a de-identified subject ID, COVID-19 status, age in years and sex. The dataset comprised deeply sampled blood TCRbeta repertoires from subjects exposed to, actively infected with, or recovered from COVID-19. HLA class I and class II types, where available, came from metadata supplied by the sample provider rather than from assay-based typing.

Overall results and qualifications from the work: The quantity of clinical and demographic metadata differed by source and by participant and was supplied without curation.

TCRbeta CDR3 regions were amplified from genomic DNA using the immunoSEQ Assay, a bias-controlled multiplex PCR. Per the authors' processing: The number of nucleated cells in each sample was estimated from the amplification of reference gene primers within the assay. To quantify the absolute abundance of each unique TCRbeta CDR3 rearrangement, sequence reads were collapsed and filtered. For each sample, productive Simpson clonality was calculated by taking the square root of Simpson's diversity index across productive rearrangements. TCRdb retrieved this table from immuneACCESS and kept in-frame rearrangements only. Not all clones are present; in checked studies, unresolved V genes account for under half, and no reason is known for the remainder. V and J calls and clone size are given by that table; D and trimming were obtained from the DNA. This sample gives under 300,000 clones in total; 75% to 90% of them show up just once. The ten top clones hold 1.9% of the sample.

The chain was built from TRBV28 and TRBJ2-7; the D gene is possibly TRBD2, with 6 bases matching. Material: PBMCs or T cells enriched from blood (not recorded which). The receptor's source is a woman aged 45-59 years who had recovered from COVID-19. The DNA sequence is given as TGTGCCAGCAGTTTATTTGGGACTCACTACGAGCAGTACTTC. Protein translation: CASSLFGTHYEQYF.